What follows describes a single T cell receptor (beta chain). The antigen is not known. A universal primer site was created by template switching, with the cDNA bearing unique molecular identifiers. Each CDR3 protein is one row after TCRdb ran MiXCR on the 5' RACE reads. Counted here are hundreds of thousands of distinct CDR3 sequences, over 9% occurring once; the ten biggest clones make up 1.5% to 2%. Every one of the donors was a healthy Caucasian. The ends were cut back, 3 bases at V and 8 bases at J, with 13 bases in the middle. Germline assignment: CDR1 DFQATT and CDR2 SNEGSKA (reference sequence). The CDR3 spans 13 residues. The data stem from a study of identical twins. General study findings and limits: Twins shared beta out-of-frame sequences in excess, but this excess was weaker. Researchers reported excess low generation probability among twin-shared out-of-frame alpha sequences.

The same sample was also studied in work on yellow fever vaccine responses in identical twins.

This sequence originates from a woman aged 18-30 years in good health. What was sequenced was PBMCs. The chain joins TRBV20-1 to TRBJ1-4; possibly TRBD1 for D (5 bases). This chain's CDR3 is CSARGQGLEKLFF. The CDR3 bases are TGCAGTGCTAGGGGTCAGGGACTCGAAAAACTGTTTTTT.